This T cell receptor (beta chain) was captured in a study of graft-versus-host responses after intestinal transplantation. At the level of the study: Among the recipients, all got anti-thymocyte globulin induction and then tacrolimus and steroids for around 3 years. Study-wide points: The authors found GvH clones in recipient marrow, some appearing first in ileum or blood.

Clones were sequenced by immunoSEQ multiplex PCR, and TCRdb holds only the in-frame ones, with some missing. Here the sample spans 60,000 to 70,000 clones, roughly 90% being singletons. In its sample, this clone was seen a few times. Its antigen is currently unknown. Trimming took 6 bases from V and 0 from J, leaving 9 bases between them. The CDR3 spans 14 residues. CDR1 and CDR2 (germline): MNHNS, SASEGT. Processing was applied to graft tissue in order to liberate intraepithelial and lamina propria lymphocytes. The rearrangement links TRBV6-1 to TRBJ2-1; D unclear. The receptor comes from a human patient who received an intestinal transplant, so some T cells may come from the graft donor. Sequencing was performed on ileum tissue, taken about 350 days after transplant. As DNA, the CDR3 is TGTGCCAGCAGAATCCTCAGCTCCTACAATGAGCAGTTCTTC. This translates into CASRILSSYNEQFF.